This T cell receptor beta chain was documented in a study of T cell changes during pregnancy in multiple sclerosis. The protocol was immunoSEQ multiplex PCR, while the TCRdb copy is restricted to in-frame clones and leaves out a portion. The sample has 70,000 or so clones; 90% to 95% are singletons. The CDR3 loop spans 20 amino acids. Germline V gene lookup returns CDR1 MDHEN and CDR2 SYDVKM. V dropped 5 bases and J dropped 3; count of bases not matched to a gene: 19. The sequencing used peripheral blood, collected in the third trimester of pregnancy. The TCR sequence derives from a female donor in good health, enrolled as a control in a pregnancy study. This sequence joins TRBV28 and TRBJ2-2; 9 bases are a match to TRBD1. The CDR3 region has the DNA TGTGCCAGCAGTATTTTCCGGGACAGGGTATTAGTTGGGTACACCGGGGAGCTGTTTTTT. Translation: CASSIFRDRVLVGYTGELFF. Variable domain in full (rest from reference TRBV28 and TRBJ2-2): DVKVTQSSRYLVKRTGEKVFLECVQDMDHENMFWYRQDPGLGLRLIYFSYDVKMKEKGDIPEGYSVSREKKERFSLILESASTNQTSMYLCASSIFRDRVLVGYTGELFFGEGSRLTVL.